This T cell receptor beta chain was documented in a study of T-cell memory formation after mild COVID-19. Study observations and caveats: Clones that shrank (day 15 to 85) were balanced CD4/CD8, whereas later expanders leaned CD4+. Whether day 37 second-wave clones are SARS-CoV-2-specific was not confirmed. The pre-infection memory compartment contained some responding clones, suggesting cross-reactive memory joined.

Constant-segment primers were used for 5'RACE, and the resulting TCR alpha and TCR beta cDNA libraries carried sample barcodes and UMIs. TCRdb reanalysed the 5' RACE reads using MiXCR and keeps one entry per CDR3 protein. The table lists approximately 430,000 distinct CDR3 sequences, more than 20% of them singletons. From germline, CDR1 is SGHTA and CDR2 FQGTGA. V lost 1 base to trimming and J lost 5 bases, with 11 bases between them. CDR3 size: 14 residues. This clonotype was picked up a small number of times. What it binds is not known. V is TRBV7-3 and J is TRBJ1-1; D gene ambiguous. The origin of this receptor is an adult woman who had mild COVID-19 (a few samples of this study predate the infection). Cell type and time point are not known. Sequencing used PBMCs or a T cell subset sorted from them (not recorded which). CDR3 residues: CASSLKAERTEAFF. CDR3 nucleotide sequence: TGTGCCAGCAGCTTAAAAGCAGAGAGAACTGAAGCTTTCTTT.